This is a list of T cell receptor beta chains from one sample in a study of beta chain features in type 1 diabetes. The assay was immunoSEQ multiplex PCR, and TCRdb's table has in-frame clones only and misses some. Of 400,000 to 500,000 clones in the sample, more than 11% were seen once. The sequencing input was naive CD4+ T cells from blood. The source is a man younger than 40 in good health. Both conserved end residues are trimmed from each CDR3. Clone size is given for some rows only: seen once, a few or many times, or a class if the clone is expanded.

j_call v_call clone_size cdr3_aa
TRBJ1-4 TRBV15 few ATSRLGQAASEKLF
TRBJ1-2 TRBV27 . ASSLKRNYGYT
TRBJ2-3 TRBV9 once ASSVDPGRRTDTQY
TRBJ1-2 TRBV7-9 . ASSLKGGNYGYT
TRBJ2-1 TRBV9 . ASSEAPRGRKQF
TRBJ1-2 TRBV5-6 few ASSRGSRGGYT
. TRBV29-1 . SVARRIDSGPYEQY
TRBJ1-1 TRBV5-4 . ASSLYNRETEAF
TRBJ2-3 TRBV9 . ASSVGRGATDTQY
TRBJ2-1 TRBV9 once ASSVSGPFYNEQF
TRBJ2-1 TRBV30 . AWSKKGVSYNEQF
TRBJ2-6 TRBV19 few ASSIVRLAKLGTNVLT
TRBJ2-5 TRBV5-1 few ASSLGTSKETQY
TRBJ2-7 TRBV10-3 . AISEPGSRVSYEQY
TRBJ2-5 TRBV5-4 . ASSLRGAETQY
TRBJ1-6 TRBV4-3 few ASSQVGPDNSPLH
TRBJ2-7 TRBV7-9 few ASSLGVEQY
TRBJ2-1 TRBV7-9 few ASTEAGGPGNEQF
TRBJ2-4 TRBV27 . ASSLSLLAGSKNIQY
TRBJ2-1 TRBV28 few ASSSTDRVPYNEQF
TRBJ2-5 TRBV5-4 few ASSLEDRAGGETQY
TRBJ2-7 TRBV6-1 once ASSEYEQY
TRBJ2-3 TRBV5-1 few ASSLEAGHTQY
TRBJ1-4 TRBV29-1 many SAGQDEKLF
TRBJ2-1 TRBV11-2 few ASSTVSGDNEQF
TRBJ1-2 TRBV5-4 . ASSLGGHTNYGYT
TRBJ1-5 TRBV15 . ATGPQRNQPQH
TRBJ2-5 TRBV12-5 few ASGLLGKGTQY
TRBJ2-5 TRBV5-1 . ASSSSGGIETQY
TRBJ1-5 TRBV30 . AWRQTGGNQPQH
TRBJ1-5 TRBV7-2 . ASSLVFGANQPQH
TRBJ2-5 TRBV30 . ALSGAERSQETQY
TRBJ2-3 TRBV2 . ASSDRSSYYTDTQY
TRBJ2-5 TRBV5-1 few ASSFIAGEETQY
TRBJ1-1 TRBV25-1 . ASSPPKGNTEAF
TRBJ2-5 TRBV5-1 few ASSLGQVLFQETQY
TRBJ2-4 TRBV15 . ATMAAGALAKNIQY
TRBJ2-4 TRBV18 few ASSPPVLQSKNIQY
TRBJ2-2 TRBV11-2 . ASSLALPTGELF